The source of this T cell receptor (beta chain) is a study of blood T cell repertoires in COVID-19 (dated by TCRdb to between 2020 and 2021). Describing the broader study: Samples from collaborators originated in the United States, Italy and Spain and spanned both the acute and convalescent phases of COVID-19. The prospective study material was composed of cDNA or gDNA derived from T cells, B-cell-depleted T cells, or PBMCs. Deeply sampled blood TCRbeta repertoires from subjects exposed to, actively infected with, or recovered from COVID-19 were included in the dataset. The repertoires were released in a freely available public database intended as a resource for research on the immune response to SARS-CoV-2. Samples were obtained from the ongoing ImmuneRACE study (first 160 participants) and from 1,000 to 1,500 subjects provided by 6 global collaborators. A de-identified subject ID, COVID-19 status, age in years and sex were almost always included in the sample metadata. Where available, HLA class I and class II types were obtained from metadata supplied by the sample provider rather than from assay-based typing.

Findings and caveats that apply to the study as a whole: How much clinical and demographic metadata was included differed by source and by participant, and the metadata was provided uncurated.

About this clone itself: It has no known antigen specificity. Base quality data are lacking; no much larger clone is found one base away.

One collaborating source in Seattle enrolled patients during active infection and followed them longitudinally through the course of disease. The collaborating institutions used their own protocols to collect whole blood in K2EDTA tubes. For TCRbeta analysis, collaborators shipped samples in one of three forms: frozen whole blood, isolated PBMCs, or DNA extracted from either of those sample types. Clipping removes 3 bases from V and 15 bases from J, with 7 as the unmatched junction base count. As encoded in the germline V gene, CDR1 is SGHNT while CDR2 is YENEEA. Taken from cysteine to phenylalanine, the CDR3 has 13 residues. The kept DNA is CDR3 alone, 39 bases in frame from the first base. TCRbeta CDR3 regions were amplified from genomic DNA by means of the immunoSEQ Assay, a bias-controlled multiplex PCR. The study's own analysis went as follows. The number of nucleated cells in each sample was estimated by amplification of reference gene primers within the assay. To quantify the absolute abundance of each unique TCRbeta CDR3 rearrangement, sequence reads were collapsed and filtered. For each sample, productive Simpson clonality was calculated as the square root of Simpson's diversity index over productive rearrangements. Held by TCRdb, this immuneACCESS table contains in-frame sequences only and omits some clones. Under half of the omission traces to an unresolved V gene where checked; the cause of the rest is unknown. V and J calls and clone size are given by that table; D and trimming were obtained from the DNA. This sample lists some 230,000 clones; 70% to 90% were detected once. In total, the top ten clones hold 10% of the sample.

Sequencing was performed on peripheral blood. The chain is encoded by TRBV11-3 joined to TRBJ2-1, with TRBD1 identical over 11 junction bases. This TCR came from a woman in her 50s with COVID-19, enrolled during active disease. The DNA sequence is TGTGCCAGCAGCTTGAGGGACAGGGGGGTATTGTTCTTC. This yields the protein CASSLRDRGVLFF.